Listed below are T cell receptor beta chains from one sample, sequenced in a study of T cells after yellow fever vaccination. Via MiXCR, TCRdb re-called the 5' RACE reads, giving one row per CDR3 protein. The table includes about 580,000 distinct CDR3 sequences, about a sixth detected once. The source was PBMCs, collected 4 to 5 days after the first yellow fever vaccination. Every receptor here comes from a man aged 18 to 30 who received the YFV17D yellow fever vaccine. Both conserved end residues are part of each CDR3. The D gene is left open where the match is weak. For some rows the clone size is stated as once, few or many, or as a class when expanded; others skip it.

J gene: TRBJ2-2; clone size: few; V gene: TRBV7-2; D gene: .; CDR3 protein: CASSFSPRNANTGELFF; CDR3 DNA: TGTGCCAGCAGCTTCTCGCCGAGAAACGCGAACACCGGGGAGCTGTTTTTT
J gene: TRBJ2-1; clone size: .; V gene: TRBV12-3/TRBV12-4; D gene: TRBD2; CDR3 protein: CASSLARGDDEQFF; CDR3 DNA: TGTGCCAGCAGTTTAGCGCGGGGGGACGATGAGCAGTTCTTC
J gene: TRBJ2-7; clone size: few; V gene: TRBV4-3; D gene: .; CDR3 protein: CASSQAPREVQQYF; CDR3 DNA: TGCGCCAGCAGCCAAGCCCCACGTGAGGTGCAGCAGTACTTC
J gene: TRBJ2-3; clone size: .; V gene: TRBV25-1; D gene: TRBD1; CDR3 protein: CASSGTGTGITWAQYF; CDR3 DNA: TGTGCCAGCAGTGGGACCGGGACAGGGATAACTTGGGCGCAGTATTTT
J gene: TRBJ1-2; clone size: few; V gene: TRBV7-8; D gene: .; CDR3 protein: CASSPGTNSGYTF; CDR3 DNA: TGTGCCAGCAGCCCCGGGACAAATAGTGGCTACACCTTC
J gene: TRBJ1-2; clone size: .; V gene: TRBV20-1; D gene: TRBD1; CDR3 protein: CSARMSGGDNYGYTF; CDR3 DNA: TGCAGTGCTAGGATGTCAGGGGGAGATAACTATGGCTACACCTTC
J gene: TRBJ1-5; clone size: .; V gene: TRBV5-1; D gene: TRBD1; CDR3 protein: CASRKGLGGSNQPQHF; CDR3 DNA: TGCGCCAGCAGGAAGGGTTTAGGGGGCAGCAATCAGCCCCAGCATTTT
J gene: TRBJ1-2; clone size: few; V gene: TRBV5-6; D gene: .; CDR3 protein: CASSFLADNYGYTF; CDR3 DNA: TGTGCCAGCAGCTTCCTGGCTGATAACTATGGCTACACCTTC
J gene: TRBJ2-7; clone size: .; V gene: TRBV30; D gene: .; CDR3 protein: CAWSIGHYTEQYF; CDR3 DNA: TGTGCCTGGAGTATCGGACACTACACCGAGCAGTACTTC
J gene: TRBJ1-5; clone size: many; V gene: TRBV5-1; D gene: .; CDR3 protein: CASSPGPNQPQHF; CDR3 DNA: TGCGCCAGCAGCCCGGGACCGAATCAGCCCCAGCATTTT
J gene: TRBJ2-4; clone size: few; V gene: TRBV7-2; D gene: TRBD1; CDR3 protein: CASSRQGERYNIQYF; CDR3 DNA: TGTGCCAGCAGCCGACAGGGGGAACGGTATAACATTCAGTACTTC
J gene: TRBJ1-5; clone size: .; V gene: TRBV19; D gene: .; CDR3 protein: CASTSPRGGVGQPQHF; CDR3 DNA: TGTGCCAGTACCTCCCCGAGGGGAGGGGTAGGTCAGCCCCAGCATTTT
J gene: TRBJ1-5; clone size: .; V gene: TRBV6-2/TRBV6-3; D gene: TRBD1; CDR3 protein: CASSGDRDLYQPQHF; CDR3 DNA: TGTGCCAGCAGTGGGGACAGGGATCTTTATCAGCCCCAGCATTTT
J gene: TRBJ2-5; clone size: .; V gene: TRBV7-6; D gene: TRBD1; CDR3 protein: CASSIGTATLQETQYF; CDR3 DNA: TGTGCCAGCAGTATAGGGACAGCAACCCTCCAAGAGACCCAGTACTTC
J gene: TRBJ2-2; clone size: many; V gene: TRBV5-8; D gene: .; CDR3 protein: CASSLKIGVGNTGELFF; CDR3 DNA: TGTGCCAGCAGCTTGAAGATAGGGGTCGGGAACACCGGGGAGCTGTTTTTT
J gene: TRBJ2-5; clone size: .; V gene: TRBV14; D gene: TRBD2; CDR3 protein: CASSRLAGKIETQYF; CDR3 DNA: TGTGCCAGCAGCCGACTAGCGGGGAAGATTGAGACCCAGTACTTC
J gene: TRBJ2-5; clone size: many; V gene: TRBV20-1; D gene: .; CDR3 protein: CSAREVEETQYF; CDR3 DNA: TGCAGTGCTAGAGAGGTTGAAGAGACCCAGTACTTC
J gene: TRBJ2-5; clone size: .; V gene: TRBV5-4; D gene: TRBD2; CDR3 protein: CASSLSARTSGKTQYF; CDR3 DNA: TGTGCCAGCAGCTTGAGCGCAAGGACTAGCGGAAAGACCCAGTACTTC
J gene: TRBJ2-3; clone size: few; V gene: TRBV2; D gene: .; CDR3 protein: CASSEDPTDTQYF; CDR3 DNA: TGTGCCAGCAGTGAAGACCCCACAGATACGCAGTATTTT
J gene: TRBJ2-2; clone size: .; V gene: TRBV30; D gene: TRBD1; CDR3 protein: CAWGTREGAFGELFF; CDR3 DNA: TGTGCCTGGGGGACCCGAGAGGGGGCGTTCGGGGAGCTGTTTTTT
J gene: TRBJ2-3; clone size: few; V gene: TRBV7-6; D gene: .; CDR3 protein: CASSAQALDTQYF; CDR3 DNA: TGTGCCAGCAGCGCCCAGGCTCTAGATACGCAGTATTTT
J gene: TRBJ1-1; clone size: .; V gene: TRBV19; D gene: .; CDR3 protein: CASISRADRYGAEAFF; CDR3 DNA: TGTGCCAGTATAAGCAGGGCGGACAGATACGGCGCTGAAGCTTTCTTT
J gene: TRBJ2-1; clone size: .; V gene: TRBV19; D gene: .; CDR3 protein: CASSIVAVWSHNEQFF; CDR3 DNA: TGTGCCAGTAGTATAGTGGCTGTCTGGTCCCACAATGAGCAGTTCTTC
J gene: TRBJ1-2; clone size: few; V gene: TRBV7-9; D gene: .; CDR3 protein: CASSFLGRGYTF; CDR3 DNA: TGTGCCAGCAGCTTTCTGGGTCGTGGCTACACCTTC
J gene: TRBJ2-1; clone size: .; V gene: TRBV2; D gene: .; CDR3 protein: CAAPTGPSYNEQFF; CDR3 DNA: TGTGCCGCACCGACGGGACCCAGCTACAATGAGCAGTTCTTC
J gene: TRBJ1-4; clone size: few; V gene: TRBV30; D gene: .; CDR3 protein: CAWNVLQGEKLFF; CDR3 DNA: TGTGCCTGGAACGTACTACAGGGAGAAAAACTGTTTTTT
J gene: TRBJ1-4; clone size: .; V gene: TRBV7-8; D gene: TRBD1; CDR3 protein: CASSLDRTGAEKLFF; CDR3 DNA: TGTGCCAGCAGCTTAGATAGGACAGGGGCCGAAAAACTGTTTTTT
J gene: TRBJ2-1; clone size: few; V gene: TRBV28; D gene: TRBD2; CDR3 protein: CASCIQRGNEQFF; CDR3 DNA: TGTGCCAGCTGCATACAGCGGGGCAATGAGCAGTTCTTC
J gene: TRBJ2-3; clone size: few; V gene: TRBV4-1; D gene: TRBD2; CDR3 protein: CASSQQLAGGRSTDTQYF; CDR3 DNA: TGCGCCAGCAGCCAACAACTAGCGGGGGGGAGAAGCACAGATACGCAGTATTTT
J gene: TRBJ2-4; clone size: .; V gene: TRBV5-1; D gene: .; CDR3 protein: CASSSEQGGAKNIQYF; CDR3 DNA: TGCGCCAGCAGCTCTGAACAGGGTGGGGCCAAAAACATTCAGTACTTC
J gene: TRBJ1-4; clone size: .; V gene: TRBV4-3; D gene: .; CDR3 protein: CASSPPEGNGDEKLFF; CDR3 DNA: TGCGCCAGCAGCCCCCCTGAGGGCAACGGGGATGAAAAACTGTTTTTT
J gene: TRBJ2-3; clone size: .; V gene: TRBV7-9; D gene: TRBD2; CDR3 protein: CASRFGPSGFDDTQYF; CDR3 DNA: TGTGCCAGCAGATTTGGACCTAGCGGGTTTGACGATACGCAGTATTTT
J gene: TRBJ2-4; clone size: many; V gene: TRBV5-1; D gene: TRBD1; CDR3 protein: CASRWTGQAKNIQYF; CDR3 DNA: TGCGCCAGCAGATGGACAGGGCAAGCCAAAAACATTCAGTACTTC
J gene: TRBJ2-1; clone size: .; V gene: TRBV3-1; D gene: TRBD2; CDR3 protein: CASSGTQRGEKDEQFF; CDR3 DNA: TGTGCCAGCAGTGGGACCCAGCGGGGGGAAAAGGATGAGCAGTTCTTC
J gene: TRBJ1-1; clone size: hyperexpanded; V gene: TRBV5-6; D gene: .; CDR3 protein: CASSLEGYGTPAEAFF; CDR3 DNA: TGTGCCAGCAGCTTGGAAGGGTACGGGACGCCGGCTGAAGCTTTCTTT
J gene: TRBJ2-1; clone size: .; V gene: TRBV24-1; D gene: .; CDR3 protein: CATSDPGNGGTGQFF; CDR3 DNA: TGTGCCACCAGTGATCCTGGAAACGGAGGGACGGGTCAGTTCTTC
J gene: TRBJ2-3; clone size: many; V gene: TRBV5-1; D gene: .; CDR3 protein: CASRLLADQFTDTQYF; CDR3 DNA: TGCGCCAGCAGGTTGTTAGCGGACCAATTCACAGATACGCAGTATTTT
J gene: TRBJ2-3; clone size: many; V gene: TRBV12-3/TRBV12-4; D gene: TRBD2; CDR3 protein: CASSGLAGTDTQYF; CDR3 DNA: TGTGCCAGCAGCGGACTAGCGGGCACAGATACGCAGTATTTT
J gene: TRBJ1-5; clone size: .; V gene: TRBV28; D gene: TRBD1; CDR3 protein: CASRILQGKQPQHF; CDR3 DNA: TGTGCCAGCAGGATACTACAGGGGAAACAGCCCCAGCATTTT
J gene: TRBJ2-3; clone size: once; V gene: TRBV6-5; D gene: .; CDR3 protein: CASSYVGIPRRNTQYF; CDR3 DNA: TGTGCCAGCAGTTACGTCGGGATCCCTCGGAGGAATACGCAGTATTTT
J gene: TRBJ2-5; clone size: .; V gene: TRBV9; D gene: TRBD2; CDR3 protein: CASSVGGLAGALQETQYF; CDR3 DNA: TGTGCCAGCAGCGTAGGCGGACTAGCGGGGGCTCTCCAAGAGACCCAGTACTTC
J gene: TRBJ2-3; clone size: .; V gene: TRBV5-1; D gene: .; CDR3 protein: CASSFAVLALGTDTQYF; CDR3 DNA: TGCGCCAGCAGCTTTGCGGTCCTAGCGCTGGGGACAGATACGCAGTATTTT
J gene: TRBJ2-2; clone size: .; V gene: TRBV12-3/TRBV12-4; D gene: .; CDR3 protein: CASTWGDANTGELFF; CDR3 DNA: TGTGCCAGCACCTGGGGGGACGCGAACACCGGGGAGCTGTTTTTT
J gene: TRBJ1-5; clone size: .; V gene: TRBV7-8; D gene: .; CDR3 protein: CASSLWGGWNQPQHF; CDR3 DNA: TGTGCCAGCAGCCTCTGGGGCGGATGGAATCAGCCCCAGCATTTT
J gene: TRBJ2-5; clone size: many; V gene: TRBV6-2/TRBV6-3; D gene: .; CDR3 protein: CASILGETQYF; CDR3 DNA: TGTGCCAGCATCCTGGGGGAGACCCAGTACTTC
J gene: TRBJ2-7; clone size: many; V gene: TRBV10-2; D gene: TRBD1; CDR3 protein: CASSAPGQGAREQYF; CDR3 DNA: TGCGCCAGCAGCGCACCGGGACAGGGGGCGCGGGAGCAGTACTTC
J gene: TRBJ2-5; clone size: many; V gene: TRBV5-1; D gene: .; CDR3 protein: CASSLVGPYQETQYF; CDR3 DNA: TGCGCCAGCAGCTTGGTTGGACCCTATCAAGAGACCCAGTACTTC
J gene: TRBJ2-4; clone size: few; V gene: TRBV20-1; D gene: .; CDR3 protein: CSARGGEYLAKNIQYF; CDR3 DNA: TGCAGTGCTAGAGGGGGAGAATACTTAGCCAAAAACATTCAGTACTTC
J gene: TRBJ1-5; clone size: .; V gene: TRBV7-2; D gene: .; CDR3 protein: CASSLEHNQPQHF; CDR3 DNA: TGTGCCAGCAGCTTAGAACACAATCAGCCCCAGCATTTT
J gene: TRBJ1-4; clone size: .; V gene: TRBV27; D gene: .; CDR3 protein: CASSFVSREKLFF; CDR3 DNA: TGTGCCAGCAGTTTTGTGTCGCGTGAAAAACTGTTTTTT
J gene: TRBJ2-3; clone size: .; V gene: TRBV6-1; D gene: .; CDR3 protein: CASSGAVSAVADTQYF; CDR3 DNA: TGTGCCAGCAGTGGGGCCGTCAGCGCCGTGGCAGATACGCAGTATTTT
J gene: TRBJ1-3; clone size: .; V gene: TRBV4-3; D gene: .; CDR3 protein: CASSQGTSGNTIYF; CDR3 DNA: TGCGCCAGCAGCCAAGGGACCTCTGGAAACACCATATATTTT
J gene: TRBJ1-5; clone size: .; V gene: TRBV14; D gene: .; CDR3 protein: CASSQDPWQHNQPQHF; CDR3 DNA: TGTGCCAGCAGCCAAGATCCCTGGCAGCATAATCAGCCCCAGCATTTT